Shown below are 8 T cell receptor beta chains from a single sample sequenced in a study of blood T cells in healthy people across ages. Using a J-beta primer mix together with a sample-barcoded 5' primer, a second PCR was run for about 7 to 12 cycles. TCRdb reprocessed the 5' RACE reads via MiXCR and lists one record per CDR3 protein. This table has around 1.7 million distinct CDR3 sequences, 25% to 30% appearing once. Specimen: blood. The source of these receptors is a woman aged 25 to 39 in good health.

This clonotype was counted a few times. This sequence joins TRBV11-2 and TRBJ1-1; D gene ambiguous. Germline V lookup: CDR1 SGHAT, CDR2 FQNNGV. Trimming left V 0 bases short and J 1 base short, with 6 bases between. This CDR3 has 14 residues. The CDR3 here is CASSLDLRNTEAFF. The CDR3 DNA reads as TGTGCCAGCAGCTTAGATCTGAGGAACACTGAAGCTTTCTTT. The variable domain in full, with the rest retrieved from reference TRBV11-2 and TRBJ1-1, is EAGVAQSPRYKIIEKRQSVAFWCNPISGHATLYWYQQILGQGPKLLIQFQNNGVVDDSQLPKDRFSAERLKGVDSTLKIQPAKLEDSAVYLCASSLDLRNTEAFFGQGTRLTVV.

The chain is built from TRBV5-5 and TRBJ1-1; D is unclear. The CDR3 sequence is 14 residues long. The V end lost 4 bases, the J end lost 2 bases, and 12 bases lay between the germline ends. Germline assignment: CDR1 SGHKS and CDR2 YYEKEE (reference sequence). DNA for the CDR3: TGTGCCAGCAGCCCCCGGTGGGTTAACACTGAAGCTTTCTTT. It encodes CASSPRWVNTEAFF. The full variable domain, with the rest looked up from reference TRBV5-5 and TRBJ1-1, is DAGVTQSPTHLIKTRGQQVTLRCSPISGHKSVSWYQQVLGQGPQFIFQYYEKEERGRGNFPDRFSARQFPNYSSELNVNALLLGDSALYLCASSPRWVNTEAFFGQGTRLTVV.

This clonotype has a handful of counts. V usage is TRBV24-1 and J usage is TRBJ2-3; a possible D gene is TRBD1 (6 bases). Looked up from germline, CDR1 is KGHDR and CDR2 is SFDVKD. Trimming removed 12 bases from V and 3 bases from J, with 15 bases in between. CDR3 size: 13 residues. The chain's CDR3 is CACRGGPTDTQYF. The CDR3 DNA sequence: TGTGCCTGCCGAGGGGGTCCAACAGATACGCAGTATTTT.

This clonotype came up a few times. This rearrangement joins TRBV18 to TRBJ2-5; D possibly corresponds to TRBD2 (5 bases). Deletions cut 5 bases from V and 2 bases from J, with 12 bases between. Germline CDR1 KGHSH, CDR2 LQKENI. The CDR3 runs to 14 residues. The CDR3 loop reads CASSITPGQETQYF. CDR3 DNA sequence: TGTGCCAGCTCAATCACGCCGGGGCAAGAGACCCAGTACTTC.

As concerns this clonotype: One end of the junction fails to match germline, which may point to a read error. The V call is TRBV12-3 or TRBV12-4, the J call TRBJ1-2, with 7 positions matching TRBD1. This CDR3 has 13 residues. CDR3 amino acids: CSSTRDSNYGYTF. The CDR3 DNA reads TGTTCCAGCACAAGGGACAGTAACTATGGCTACACCTTC.

In its sample, this clonotype was seen once. Relative to the germline gene, one junction end is altered; a read error may explain this. The chain combines TRBV6-1 with TRBJ2-5, with 9 bases identical to TRBD2. In germline, CDR1 is MNHNS, CDR2 SASEGT. The CDR3 has 18 amino acids. The CDR3 protein is CAGSESNLGTSSFGTQYF. The CDR3 coding sequence is TGTGCCGGCAGTGAAAGTAATCTCGGGACTAGCTCTTTCGGGACCCAGTACTTC.

In its sample, this clonotype was seen a few times. The V gene is TRBV20-1, the J gene TRBJ2-3, with TRBD2 identical over 8 bases. The length of the CDR3 is 14 residues. The germline V gene has CDR1 DFQATT and CDR2 SNEGSKA (reference sequence). The V segment lost 3 bases and the J segment 0 bases; nucleotides outside the gene matches: 2. The CDR3: CSARERGSTDTQYF. The CDR3, as DNA: TGCAGTGCTAGGGAGCGGGGGAGCACAGATACGCAGTATTTT.

In the case of this clonotype: With a much larger clone just one base away, this may be a read error. The V and J genes are TRBV29-1 and TRBJ2-1, with 7 bases aligning to TRBD2. The J call may be faulty, since TRBJ2-7 better matches the DNA end. CDR1 SQVTM and CDR2 ANQGSEA come from the germline V gene. This CDR3 has 16 amino acids. The CDR3 region has the DNA TGCAGCGTTTCCCTAGCGGAGGGAACTCCATACAATGAGCAGTACTTC. It is translated as CSVSLAEGTPYNEQYF.